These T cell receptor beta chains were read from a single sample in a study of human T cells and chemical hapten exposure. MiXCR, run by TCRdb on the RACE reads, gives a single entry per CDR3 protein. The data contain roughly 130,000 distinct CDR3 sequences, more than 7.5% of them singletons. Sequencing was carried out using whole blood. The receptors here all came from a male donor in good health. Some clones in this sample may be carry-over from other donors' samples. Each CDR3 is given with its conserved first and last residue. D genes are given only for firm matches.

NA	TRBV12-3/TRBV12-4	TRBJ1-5	CASSLAVGGQPQHF
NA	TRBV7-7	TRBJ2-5	CASSLSSARPVETQYF
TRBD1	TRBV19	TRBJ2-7	CASSPAGQGAYEQYF
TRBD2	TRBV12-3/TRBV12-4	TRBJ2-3	CASSFGGADTQYF
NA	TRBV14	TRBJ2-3	CASSQDFVGDAGTTQYF
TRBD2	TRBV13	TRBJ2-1	CASSLGTSGSNEQFF
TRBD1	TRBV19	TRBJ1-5	CASTTTGNSNQPQHF
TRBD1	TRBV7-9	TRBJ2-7	CASSLQGWSDEQYF
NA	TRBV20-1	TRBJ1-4	CSATQGWVNEKLFF
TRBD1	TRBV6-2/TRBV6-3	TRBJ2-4	CASSRDSGLAKNIQYF
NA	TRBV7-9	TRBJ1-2	CASSLSDYYGYTF
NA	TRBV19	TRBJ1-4	CASSSQGGQEKLFF
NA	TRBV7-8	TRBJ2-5	CASSLAGKETQYF
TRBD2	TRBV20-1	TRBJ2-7	CSARDPLAGAFYEQYF
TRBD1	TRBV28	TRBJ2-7	CASSQARDSYYEQYF
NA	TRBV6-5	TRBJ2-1	CASSQRGSYNEQFF
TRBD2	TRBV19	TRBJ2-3	CASSPPLAGATDTQYF
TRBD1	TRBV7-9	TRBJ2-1	CASSPRTGDGLGEQFF
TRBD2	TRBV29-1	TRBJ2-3	CSGSGSTDTQYF
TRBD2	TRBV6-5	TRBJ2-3	CATGPVLAGKRTDTQYF
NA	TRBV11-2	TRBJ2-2	CASSLVMSGGELFF
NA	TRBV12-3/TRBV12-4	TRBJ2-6	CASSLASSGANVLTF
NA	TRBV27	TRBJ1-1	CASSLSWQGNTEAFF
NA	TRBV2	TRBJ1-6	CASSETGSYNSPLHF
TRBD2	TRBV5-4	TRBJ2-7	CASSSTGLAGDEQYF
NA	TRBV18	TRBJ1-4	CASSPQGARNEKLFF
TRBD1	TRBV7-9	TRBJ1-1	CASSLVQGSKAEAFF
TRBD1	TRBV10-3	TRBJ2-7	CAISMTGASYEQYF
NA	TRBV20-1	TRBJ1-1	CSATGQSVTEAFF
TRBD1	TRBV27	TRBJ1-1	CASSLRPGQGLMNTEAFF
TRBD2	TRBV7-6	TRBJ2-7	CASSLFPSGNYEQYF
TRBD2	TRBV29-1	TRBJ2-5	CSVEGLVGLAGVETQYF
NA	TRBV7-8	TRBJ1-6	CASSPRTVNYNSPLHF
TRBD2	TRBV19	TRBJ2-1	CASRGTSGDDNEQFF